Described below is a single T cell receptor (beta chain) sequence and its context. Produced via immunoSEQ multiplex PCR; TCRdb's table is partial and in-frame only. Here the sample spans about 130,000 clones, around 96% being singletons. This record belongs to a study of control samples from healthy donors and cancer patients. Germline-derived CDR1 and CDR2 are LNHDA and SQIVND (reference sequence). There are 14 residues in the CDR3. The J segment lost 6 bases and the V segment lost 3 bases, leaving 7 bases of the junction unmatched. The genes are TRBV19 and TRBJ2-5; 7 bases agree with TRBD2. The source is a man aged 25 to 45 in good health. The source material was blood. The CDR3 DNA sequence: TGTGCCAGTAGTATGGTAGCGGGTCTGCAGACCCAGTACTTC. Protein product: CASSMVAGLQTQYF. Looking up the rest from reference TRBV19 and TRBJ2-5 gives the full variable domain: DGGITQSPKYLFRKEGQNVTLSCEQNLNHDAMYWYRQDPGQGLRLIYYSQIVNDFQKGDIAEGYSVSREKKESFPLTVTSAQKNPTAFYLCASSMVAGLQTQYFGPGTRLLVL.